This is a list of T cell receptor beta chains from one sample in a study of PD-L1 blockade in urothelial cancer. Produced via immunoSEQ multiplex PCR; TCRdb's table is partial and in-frame only. The table has tens of thousands of clones, roughly four fifths seen once. The source was PBMCs, collected around atezolizumab (anti-PD-L1) treatment. The receptors were sampled from a man between 65 and 85 years old with urothelial cancer. Each CDR3 is given with its conserved first and last residue. The order of the fields is J gene, clone size, D gene, V gene, CDR3 DNA, CDR3 protein. D genes are given only for firm matches. The size of a clone is reported for some rows only, either as once, few or many, or as a class for expanded clones.

J: TRBJ1-4; size: .; D: TRBD1; V: TRBV7-9; DNA: TGTGCCAGCAGCTTAGCGACAGGGGGCTTAGAAAAACTGTTTTTT; CDR3: CASSLATGGLEKLFF
J: TRBJ2-3; size: .; D: TRBD2; V: TRBV29-1; DNA: TGCAGCGTTGGTATAGCGGGACTTGGCACAGATACGCAGTATTTT; CDR3: CSVGIAGLGTDTQYF
J: TRBJ2-7; size: .; D: .; V: TRBV7-8; DNA: TGTGCCAGCAGCTTAGTAGGAGGGGCATTCTCTACGGAGCAGTACTTC; CDR3: CASSLVGGAFSTEQYF
J: TRBJ2-7; size: .; D: TRBD2; V: TRBV29-1; DNA: TGCAGCGTTGCCGGGACTAGCGGGAGAAACCACGAGCAGTACTTC; CDR3: CSVAGTSGRNHEQYF
J: TRBJ1-1; size: .; D: .; V: TRBV19; DNA: TGTGCCAGTATCGGGGGGAACACTGAAGCTTTCTTT; CDR3: CASIGGNTEAFF
J: TRBJ2-3; size: .; D: .; V: TRBV5-6; DNA: TGTGCCAGCAGCTTAAATGGGGGCGCGAAAGATACGCAGTATTTT; CDR3: CASSLNGGAKDTQYF
J: TRBJ2-2; size: few; D: .; V: TRBV11-3; DNA: TGTGCCAGCAGCTTTCAGGGAGGAAAGGAGCTGTTTTTT; CDR3: CASSFQGGKELFF
J: TRBJ2-7; size: .; D: .; V: TRBV28; DNA: TGTGCCAGCATGGGCAGGGACGAGCAGTACTTC; CDR3: CASMGRDEQYF
J: TRBJ2-1; size: few; D: TRBD2; V: TRBV7-8; DNA: TGTGCCAGCAGCTTAGGGGTAGCGGGGGGTCCGTCCTACAATGAGCAGTTCTTC; CDR3: CASSLGVAGGPSYNEQFF
J: TRBJ2-7; size: medium-sized; D: .; V: TRBV10-3; DNA: TGTGCCATCAGCCAGGAGGGCCTTATCGAGCAGTACTTC; CDR3: CAISQEGLIEQYF
J: TRBJ2-3; size: .; D: .; V: TRBV29-1; DNA: TGCAGCGTTGAAGTTCAGGGTGTCACAGATACGCAGTATTTT; CDR3: CSVEVQGVTDTQYF
J: TRBJ2-7; size: .; D: TRBD2; V: TRBV6-1; DNA: TGTGCCAGCAGTCTACTAGCGGACAGCTCCTACGAGCAGTACTTC; CDR3: CASSLLADSSYEQYF
J: TRBJ1-1; size: .; D: .; V: TRBV4-2; DNA: TGTGCCAGCAGCCAGGGGAGGTATGACACTGAAGCTTTCTTT; CDR3: CASSQGRYDTEAFF
J: TRBJ2-7; size: .; D: .; V: TRBV4-2; DNA: TGTGCCAGCAGCCAAGCCCCCTCTCCTCAGTACGAGCAGTACTTC; CDR3: CASSQAPSPQYEQYF
J: TRBJ2-7; size: .; D: TRBD2; V: TRBV28; DNA: TGTGCCAGCAGTTCCGCCGGGACTACTGGTGAGCAGTACTTC; CDR3: CASSSAGTTGEQYF
J: TRBJ2-2; size: .; D: TRBD2; V: TRBV5-4; DNA: TGTGCCAGCAGCCACCCACCGGGACTAGCGGGAGGGCCGAACACCGGGGAGCTGTTTTTT; CDR3: CASSHPPGLAGGPNTGELFF
J: TRBJ1-5; size: .; D: .; V: TRBV10-3; DNA: TGTGCCATCAGTGAGCGTTATAGCAATCAGCCCCAGCATTTT; CDR3: CAISERYSNQPQHF
J: TRBJ2-7; size: .; D: TRBD1; V: TRBV9; DNA: TGTGCCAGCAGCGTAGGGTTAGGACAGGGCCGGGAGCAGTACTTC; CDR3: CASSVGLGQGREQYF
J: TRBJ1-5; size: .; D: .; V: TRBV19; DNA: TGTGCCAGTAGCAACCAAAGGGGGCAGCCCCAGCATTTT; CDR3: CASSNQRGQPQHF
J: TRBJ2-1; size: .; D: TRBD2; V: TRBV7-3; DNA: TGTGCCAGCAGCGTAGCGGGAGGGACCTACAATGAGCAGTTCTTC; CDR3: CASSVAGGTYNEQFF
J: TRBJ1-3; size: .; D: .; V: TRBV4-1; DNA: TGCGCCAGCAGCCAAAGGACTGATACCACCTCTGGAAACACCATATATTTT; CDR3: CASSQRTDTTSGNTIYF
J: TRBJ1-5; size: .; D: .; V: TRBV16; DNA: TGTGCCAGCAGCGCGACAGGTCCTAATCAGCCCCAGCATTTT; CDR3: CASSATGPNQPQHF
J: TRBJ2-7; size: .; D: TRBD2; V: TRBV6-5; DNA: TGTGCCAGCAGAGTCGGGGGGGGCTTGGAGTACTTC; CDR3: CASRVGGGLEYF
J: TRBJ1-5; size: few; D: .; V: TRBV6-1; DNA: TGTGCCAGCAGTGAAGGACAGAGCAATCAGCCCCAGCATTTT; CDR3: CASSEGQSNQPQHF
J: TRBJ2-1; size: once; D: TRBD2; V: TRBV28; DNA: TGTGCCAGCAGGGCCGGACTAGCGGGAGTTGAGCAGTTCTTC; CDR3: CASRAGLAGVEQFF
J: TRBJ2-5; size: .; D: .; V: TRBV18; DNA: TGTGCCAGCTCACCCCCGGTGGAGCAAGAGACCCAGTACTTC; CDR3: CASSPPVEQETQYF